Listed below are T cell receptor beta chains from one sample, sequenced in a study of shared clonotypes between healthy human individuals. This table comes from immunoSEQ multiplex PCR, and its TCRdb copy is limited to in-frame clones, with some not included. This table has 2 million to 2.5 million clones, 90% to 95% appearing once. Material for sequencing was naive CD4+ T cells from PBMCs. Source of these receptors: a man aged 18 to 35 in good health. Some clones in this sample may be carry-over from other donors' samples. The CDR3 runs from the conserved cysteine through the conserved F or W. Not every row has a clone size; where given, it reads once, few, many or a size class.

size: .; V: TRBV7-6; CDR3: CASSLAGRENTEAFF
size: .; V: TRBV28; CDR3: CASSSHSGSSYEQYF
size: .; V: TRBV7-8; CDR3: CASSPQDYNEQFF
size: .; V: TRBV29-1; CDR3: CSAAGSGETQYF
size: .; V: TRBV20-1; CDR3: CSARHNYGYTF
size: .; V: TRBV20-1; CDR3: CTGGGQPQHF
size: .; V: TRBV28; CDR3: CASSSQQGTYEQYF
size: .; V: TRBV5-6; CDR3: CASTTGIMTYEQYF
size: .; V: TRBV29-1; CDR3: CSVAGRQYNEQFF
size: .; V: TRBV5-1; CDR3: CATRTEGNSPLHF
size: .; V: TRBV7-2; CDR3: CASSLAQRVEGYTF
size: once; V: TRBV7-2; CDR3: CASSLRTASYEQYF
size: .; V: TRBV11-2; CDR3: CASSLRAGTEAFF
size: .; V: TRBV15; CDR3: CATSRGDTDEKLFF
size: .; V: TRBV7-9; CDR3: CASSPRVLGSYTEAFF
size: .; V: TRBV7-8; CDR3: CASSLDDRVDTEAFF
size: .; V: TRBV19; CDR3: CASSNSGRQTNYGYTF
size: .; V: TRBV6-1; CDR3: CASRGPSNQPQHF
size: .; V: TRBV4-1; CDR3: CASSQGDRGRNQPQHF
size: .; V: TRBV15; CDR3: CATSRAASGSGEQYF
size: .; V: TRBV19; CDR3: CASMEGRYTPEAFF
size: .; V: TRBV5-6; CDR3: CASSLGIAGGQETQYF
size: .; V: TRBV9; CDR3: CASSVTSRGLSETQYF
size: once; V: TRBV7-3; CDR3: CASSLLGGGEQYF
size: .; V: TRBV5-4; CDR3: CASSPTGESYEQYF
size: .; V: TRBV28; CDR3: CASTSGLLSSGANVLTF
size: once; V: TRBV6-5; CDR3: CASSYGLGRSRDIQYF
size: .; V: TRBV6-5; CDR3: CASRWDSTQPQHF
size: .; V: TRBV5-1; CDR3: CASSPGTDNQPQHF
size: .; V: TRBV9; CDR3: CASSVGSGRLGDTQYF
size: once; V: TRBV6-1; CDR3: CASGRQAGSYEQYF
size: .; V: TRBV7-6; CDR3: CASSSGQTDTQYF
size: .; V: TRBV11-2; CDR3: CASSHGLAGRDTQYF
size: .; V: TRBV29-1; CDR3: CSVGGTSGRAREQFF
size: .; V: TRBV2; CDR3: CASSRTADTQYF
size: .; V: TRBV5-1; CDR3: CASSPGGEGTQYF
size: .; V: TRBV7-9; CDR3: CASSRDGSRTDTQYF
size: .; V: TRBV2; CDR3: CASGNTGGINYGYTF
size: once; V: TRBV6-1; CDR3: CASNGRDRGTEAFF
size: .; V: TRBV2; CDR3: CASRRQTNEKLFF
size: .; V: TRBV7-8; CDR3: CASSPQLLFEQYF
size: .; V: TRBV5-1; CDR3: CASSGRAGGTDTQYF
size: .; V: TRBV28; CDR3: CASTLKGTQHF
size: .; V: TRBV18; CDR3: CASSRSGQGGRLPQPQHF
size: .; V: TRBV5-5; CDR3: CASSGTALKRPQYF
size: .; V: TRBV18; CDR3: CASLSVRGTNEQYF
size: .; V: TRBV19; CDR3: CASSGGQGRTGELFF
size: .; V: TRBV2; CDR3: CASSEGGAIQPQHF
size: once; V: TRBV4-1; CDR3: CASSPASRSYNEQFF
size: .; V: TRBV19; CDR3: CASNANPRGEAFF
size: .; V: TRBV23-1; CDR3: CASSHHQGAGPSEQYF
size: .; V: TRBV5-1; CDR3: CASSFLTTGELFF
size: few; V: TRBV7-3; CDR3: CASSLVFGPEAFF
size: .; V: TRBV10-1; CDR3: CASSEDRLGTQYF